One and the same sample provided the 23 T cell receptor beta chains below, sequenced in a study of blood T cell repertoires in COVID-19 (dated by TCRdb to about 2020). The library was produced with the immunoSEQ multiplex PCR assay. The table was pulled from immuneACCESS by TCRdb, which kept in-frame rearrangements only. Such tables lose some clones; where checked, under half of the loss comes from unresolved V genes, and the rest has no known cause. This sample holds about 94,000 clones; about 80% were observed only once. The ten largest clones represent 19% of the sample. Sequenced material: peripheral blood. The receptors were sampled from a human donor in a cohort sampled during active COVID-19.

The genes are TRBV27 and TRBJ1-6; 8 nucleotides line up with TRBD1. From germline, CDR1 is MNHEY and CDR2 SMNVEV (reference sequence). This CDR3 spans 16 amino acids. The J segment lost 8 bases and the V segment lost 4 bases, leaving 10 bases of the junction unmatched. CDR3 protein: CASSSRGTGWDSPLHF. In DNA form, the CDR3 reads TGTGCCAGCAGTTCCCGGGGGACAGGCTGGGATTCACCCCTCCACTTT.

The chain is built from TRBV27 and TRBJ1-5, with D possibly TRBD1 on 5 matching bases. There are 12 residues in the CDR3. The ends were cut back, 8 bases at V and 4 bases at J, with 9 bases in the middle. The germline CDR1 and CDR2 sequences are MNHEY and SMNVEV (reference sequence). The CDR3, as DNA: TGTGCCAGCGGGGCCCAGAATCAGCCCCAGCATTTT. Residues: CASGAQNQPQHF.

For the CDR3, the DNA is TGTGCCAGCAGCTCCCGGGACTCTTCTAACTATGGCTACACCTTC. It codes for CASSSRDSSNYGYTF. The V call is TRBV7-8, the J call TRBJ1-2; the D gene is possibly TRBD1 (5 bases). V dropped 4 bases and J dropped 0 bases, with 12 bases sitting between them. Germline CDR1 and CDR2: SGHVS and FQNEAQ. CDR3 length: 15 amino acids.

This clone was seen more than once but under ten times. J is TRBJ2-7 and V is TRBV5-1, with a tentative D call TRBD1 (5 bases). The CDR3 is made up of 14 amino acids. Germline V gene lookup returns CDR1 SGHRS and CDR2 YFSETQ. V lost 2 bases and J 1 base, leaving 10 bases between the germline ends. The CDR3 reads CASSFLTASYEQYF. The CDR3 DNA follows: TGCGCCAGCAGCTTCCTGACAGCGTCCTACGAGCAGTACTTC.

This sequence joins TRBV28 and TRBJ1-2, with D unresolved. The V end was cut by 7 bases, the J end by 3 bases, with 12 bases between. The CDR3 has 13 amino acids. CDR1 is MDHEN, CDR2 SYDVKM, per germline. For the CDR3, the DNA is TGTGCCAGCATGCAGGTATATGACTATGGCTACACCTTC. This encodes CASMQVYDYGYTF.

DNA for the CDR3: TGTGCCAGTAGTACCCTACCGCCCTACAATGAGCAGTTCTTC. Translated: CASSTLPPYNEQFF. The rearrangement joins TRBV19 to TRBJ2-1, with D hard to call. V lost 4 bases and J lost 2, with 9 bases in between. CDR1 is LNHDA and CDR2 is SQIVND in the germline V gene (reference sequence). The CDR3 sequence is 14 residues long.

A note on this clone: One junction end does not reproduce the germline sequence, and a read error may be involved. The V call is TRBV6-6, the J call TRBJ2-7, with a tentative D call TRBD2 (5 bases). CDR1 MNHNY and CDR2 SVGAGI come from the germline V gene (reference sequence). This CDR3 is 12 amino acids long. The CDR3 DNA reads TGTGCCAGCAGTTACGGCTCCGGGGAAATTCTCTTC. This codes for CASSYGSGEILF.

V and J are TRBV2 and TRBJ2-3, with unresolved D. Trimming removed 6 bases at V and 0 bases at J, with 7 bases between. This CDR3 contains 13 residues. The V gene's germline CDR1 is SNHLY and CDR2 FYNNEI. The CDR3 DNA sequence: TGTGCCAGCAGGATGGGCAGCACAGATACGCAGTATTTT. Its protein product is CASRMGSTDTQYF.

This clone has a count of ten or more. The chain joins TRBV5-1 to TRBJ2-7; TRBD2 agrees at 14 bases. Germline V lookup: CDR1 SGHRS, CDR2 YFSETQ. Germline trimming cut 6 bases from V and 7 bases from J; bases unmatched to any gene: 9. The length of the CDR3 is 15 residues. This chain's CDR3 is CASTQGTSGSEEQYF. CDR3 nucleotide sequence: TGCGCCAGCACTCAGGGGACTAGCGGGAGTGAAGAGCAGTACTTC.

The CDR3 here is CSALQGAYGYTF. The CDR3 region has the DNA TGCAGCGCCTTACAGGGCGCCTATGGCTACACCTTC. The chain combines TRBV29-1 with TRBJ1-2; D may be TRBD1 (6 bases). The CDR3 extends over 12 amino acids. Germline values: CDR1 SQVTM, CDR2 ANQGSEA. V was clipped by 7 bases and J by 4 bases, with 13 bases between them.

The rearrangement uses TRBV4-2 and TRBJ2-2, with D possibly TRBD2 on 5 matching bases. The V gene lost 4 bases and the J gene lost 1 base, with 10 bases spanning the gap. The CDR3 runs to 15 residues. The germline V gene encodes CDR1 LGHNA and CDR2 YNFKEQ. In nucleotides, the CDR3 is TGTGCCAGCAGCCTAAACAGCGGGAACACCGGGGAGCTGTTTTTT. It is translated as CASSLNSGNTGELFF.

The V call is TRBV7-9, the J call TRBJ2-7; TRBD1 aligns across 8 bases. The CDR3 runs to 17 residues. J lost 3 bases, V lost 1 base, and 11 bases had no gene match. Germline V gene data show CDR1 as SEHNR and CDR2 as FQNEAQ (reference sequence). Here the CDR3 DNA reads TGTGCCAGCAGCTTAGGTGAAGGGACAGGAGCCTACTACGAGCAGTACTTC. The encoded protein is CASSLGEGTGAYYEQYF.

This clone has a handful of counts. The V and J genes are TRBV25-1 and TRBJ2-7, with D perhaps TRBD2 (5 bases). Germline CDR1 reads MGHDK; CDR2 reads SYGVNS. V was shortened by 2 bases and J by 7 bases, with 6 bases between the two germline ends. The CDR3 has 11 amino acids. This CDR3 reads CASSEGREQYF. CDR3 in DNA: TGTGCCAGCAGTGAAGGGAGAGAGCAGTACTTC.

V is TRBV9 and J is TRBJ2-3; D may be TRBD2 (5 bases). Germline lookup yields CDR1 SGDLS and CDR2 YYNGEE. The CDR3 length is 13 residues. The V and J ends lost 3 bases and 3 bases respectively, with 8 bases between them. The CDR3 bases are TGTGCCAGCAGCGCCCGGACTACAGATACGCAGTATTTT. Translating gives CASSARTTDTQYF.

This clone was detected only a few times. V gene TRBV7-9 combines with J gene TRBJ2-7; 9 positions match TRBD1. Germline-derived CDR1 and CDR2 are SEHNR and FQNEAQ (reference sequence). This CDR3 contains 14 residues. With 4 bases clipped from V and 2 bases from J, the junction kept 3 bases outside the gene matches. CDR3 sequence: CASSSGTGTYEQYF. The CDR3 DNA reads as TGTGCCAGCAGCTCCGGGACAGGGACCTACGAGCAGTACTTC.

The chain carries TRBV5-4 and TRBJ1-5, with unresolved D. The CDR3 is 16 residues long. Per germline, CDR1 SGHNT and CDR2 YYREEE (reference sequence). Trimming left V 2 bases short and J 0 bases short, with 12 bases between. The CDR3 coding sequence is TGTGCCAGCAGCTTTGCCAGGTCTTATAGCAATCAGCCCCAGCATTTT. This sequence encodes CASSFARSYSNQPQHF.

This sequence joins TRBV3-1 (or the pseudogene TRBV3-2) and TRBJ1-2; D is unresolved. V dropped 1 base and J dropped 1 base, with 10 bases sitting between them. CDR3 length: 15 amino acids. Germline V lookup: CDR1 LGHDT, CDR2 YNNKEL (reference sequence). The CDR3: CASSQAVTGNYGYTF. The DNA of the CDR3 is TGTGCCAGCAGCCAAGCGGTCACGGGTAACTATGGCTACACCTTC.

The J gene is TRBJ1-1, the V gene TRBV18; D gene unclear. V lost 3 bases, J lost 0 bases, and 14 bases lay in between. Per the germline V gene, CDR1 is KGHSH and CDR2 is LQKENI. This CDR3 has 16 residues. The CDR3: CASSPPNRLLNTEAFF. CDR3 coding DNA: TGTGCCAGCTCACCCCCCAACAGACTACTGAACACTGAAGCTTTCTTT.

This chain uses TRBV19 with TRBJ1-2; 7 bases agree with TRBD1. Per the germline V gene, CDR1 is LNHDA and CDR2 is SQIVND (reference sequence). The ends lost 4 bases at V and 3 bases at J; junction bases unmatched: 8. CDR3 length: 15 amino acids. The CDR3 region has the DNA TGTGCCAGTAGTACCGGGACAGCAAATTACTATGGCTACACCTTC. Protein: CASSTGTANYYGYTF.

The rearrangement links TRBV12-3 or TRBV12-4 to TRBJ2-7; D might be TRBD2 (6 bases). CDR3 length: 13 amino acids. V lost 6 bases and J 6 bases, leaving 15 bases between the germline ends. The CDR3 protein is CASSLGGGGEQYF. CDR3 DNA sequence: TGTGCCAGCAGCCTCGGGGGAGGTGGCGAGCAGTACTTC.

This CDR3 reads CASRYGSRGAFF. In DNA, the CDR3 is TGTGCCAGCAGATACGGCAGCCGAGGAGCTTTCTTT. This chain joins TRBV5-8 and TRBJ1-1; unclear D gene. Trimming removed 5 bases at V and 10 bases at J, with 15 bases between. The CDR3 totals 12 residues. Germline V gene data show CDR1 as SGHTS and CDR2 as YDEGEE.

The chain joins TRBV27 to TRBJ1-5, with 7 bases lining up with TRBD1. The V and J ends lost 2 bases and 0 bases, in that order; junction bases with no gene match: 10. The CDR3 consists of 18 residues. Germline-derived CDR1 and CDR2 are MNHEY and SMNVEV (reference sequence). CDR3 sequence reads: CASSLRGGARNSNQPQHF. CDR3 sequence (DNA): TGTGCCAGCAGTTTAAGAGGGGGCGCCCGGAATAGCAATCAGCCCCAGCATTTT.

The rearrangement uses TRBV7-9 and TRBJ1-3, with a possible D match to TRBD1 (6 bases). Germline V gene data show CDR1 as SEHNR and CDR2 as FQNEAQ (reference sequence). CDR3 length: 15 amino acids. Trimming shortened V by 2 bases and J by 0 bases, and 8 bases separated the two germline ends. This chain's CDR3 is CASSLPRGSGNTIYF. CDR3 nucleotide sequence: TGTGCCAGCAGCTTACCCAGGGGCTCTGGAAACACCATATATTTT.